The 12 T cell receptor beta chains presented below share a single source sample, sequenced in a study of blood T cell repertoires in COVID-19 (dated by TCRdb to 2019 to 2021). The method was the immunoSEQ multiplex PCR assay. The clones in this table, taken by TCRdb from immuneACCESS, are in-frame only. Not every clone is retained; where verified, under half of the shortfall comes from an unresolved V gene, and the cause of the rest is unknown. For this sample there are 130,000 to 150,000 clones; about 83% appear just once. The leading ten clones occupy 4.3% of the sample. The sample consisted of peripheral blood. These TCRs come from a woman between 35 and 50 years old with acute or convalescent COVID-19.

This chain connects TRBV19 to TRBJ1-1, with TRBD1 matching over 7 bases. V gave up 7 bases and J gave up 1 base; unmatched junction bases: 9. The CDR3 runs to 15 residues. Looked up from germline, CDR1 is LNHDA and CDR2 is SQIVND (reference sequence). In DNA, the CDR3 is TGTGCCAGTAAGACGGCCAGGGGGACGAACACTGAAGCTTTCTTT. Its protein is CASKTARGTNTEAFF.

This clone was observed a few times. At the DNA level, this CDR3 is encoded by other sequences in the same sample as well. In DNA form, the CDR3 reads TGTGCCAGCAGTTACCCGGAGGGCAATCAGCCCCAGCATTTT. It encodes CASSYPEGNQPQHF. The J gene is TRBJ1-5, the V gene TRBV6-6, with D uncertain. Germline CDR1 reads MNHNY; CDR2 reads SVGAGI (reference sequence). The CDR3 sequence is 14 residues long. V was pared by 2 bases and J by 2 bases, with 7 bases between.

This chain links TRBV5-5 with TRBJ1-2; no clear D. CDR3 length equals 15 residues. V was cut by 1 base and J by 0 bases, with 10 bases left in between. Germline V CDR1 and CDR2: SGHKS, YYEKEE (reference sequence). For the CDR3, the DNA is TGTGCCAGCAGCTTGTGGGCAACGGCTAACTATGGCTACACCTTC. It codes for CASSLWATANYGYTF.

The gene calls are TRBV19 and TRBJ1-6; D not resolved. CDR3 length: 22 amino acids. The germline V gene encodes CDR1 LNHDA and CDR2 SQIVND (reference sequence). The V end lost 8 bases, the J end lost 0 bases, and 32 bases lay between the germline ends. The chain's CDR3 is CASPRQSSPALILSSYNSPLHF. The CDR3 region has the DNA TGTGCCAGTCCGAGGCAGTCCTCCCCCGCTTTGATTCTTAGCTCCTATAATTCACCCCTCCACTTT. Complete variable domain (other parts from reference TRBV19 and TRBJ1-6): DGGITQSPKYLFRKEGQNVTLSCEQNLNHDAMYWYRQDPGQGLRLIYYSQIVNDFQKGDIAEGYSVSREKKESFPLTVTSAQKNPTAFYLCASPRQSSPALILSSYNSPLHFGNGTRLTVT.

The chain recombines TRBV5-4 with TRBJ2-2; 14 bases are shared with TRBD2. The germline gives CDR1 SGHNT, CDR2 YYREEE (reference sequence). The CDR3 has 16 residues. Trimming at V came to 3 bases and at J to 5 bases, leaving 3 bases not matched to a gene. The CDR3 reads CASSWGLAGATGELFF. CDR3 in DNA: TGTGCCAGCAGCTGGGGACTAGCGGGAGCAACCGGGGAGCTGTTTTTT.

The DNA for the CDR3 is TGTGCCAGCAGTGAAGAGGGACTCACTGAGCAGTTCTTC. Amino acid sequence: CASSEEGLTEQFF. The chain links TRBV6-1 to TRBJ2-1; D is perhaps TRBD2 (6 bases). The CDR3 extends over 13 amino acids. Looked up from germline, CDR1 is MNHNS and CDR2 is SASEGT. With 1 base removed from V and 9 bases from J, the gap between germline ends came to 10 bases.

The chain joins TRBV18 to TRBJ1-2; D uncertain. Per germline, CDR1 KGHSH and CDR2 LQKENI. The CDR3 is 13 amino acids. Trimming shortened V by 2 bases and J by 4 bases, and 8 bases separated the two germline ends. The CDR3 is CASSPSGVYGYTF. The CDR3 coding sequence is TGTGCCAGCTCACCATCCGGGGTCTATGGCTACACCTTC.

The chain employs TRBV7-2 and TRBJ2-2; no reliable D call. Looked up from germline, CDR1 is SGHTA and CDR2 is FQGNSA. Trimming pared 2 bases from V and 0 bases from J, leaving 10 bases between. The CDR3 has 16 residues. The CDR3 sequence is CASSLYSPPNTGELFF. The CDR3 DNA reads as TGTGCCAGCAGCTTATATAGTCCGCCGAACACCGGGGAGCTGTTTTTT.

The chain carries TRBV5-4 and TRBJ1-2; D call uncertain. Germline CDR1 reads SGHNT; CDR2 reads YYREEE (reference sequence). The V and J ends lost 1 base and 4 bases respectively, with 5 bases between them. CDR3 length equals 12 residues. The DNA of the CDR3 is TGTGCCAGCAGCTTGACAGCCTATGGCTACACCTTC. Translation gives CASSLTAYGYTF.

This clone was detected only a few times. The CDR3 nucleotides are TGTGCCAGCAGCTTCTCTTCCGGGACACAGAACACCGGGGAGCTGTTTTTT. This translates into CASSFSSGTQNTGELFF. The rearrangement joins TRBV7-3 to TRBJ2-2; a weak D match, TRBD1 (6 bases). The ends were cut back, 3 bases at V and 1 base at J, with 15 bases in the middle. Germline loops: CDR1 SGHTA, CDR2 FQGTGA. The CDR3 covers 17 residues.

Details on this clone: The sample holds other DNA sequences that translate to the same CDR3. The V call is TRBV29-1, the J call TRBJ1-2; D might be TRBD1 (6 bases). The length of the CDR3 is 11 residues. V gave up 2 bases and J gave up 7 bases, with 8 bases separating them. The germline CDR1 and CDR2 sequences are SQVTM and ANQGSEA. CDR3 coding DNA: TGCAGCGTTGAACAGGGGTCTGGCTACACCTTC. Translating it yields CSVEQGSGYTF. Using reference TRBV29-1 and TRBJ1-2 for the parts outside the CDR3, the full variable domain is SAVISQKPSRDICQRGTSLTIQCQVDSQVTMMFWYRQQPGQSLTLIATANQGSEATYESGFVIDKFPISRPNLTFSTLTVSNMSPEDSSIYLCSVEQGSGYTFGSGTRLTVV.

This clone was counted between two and nine times. V is TRBV21-1 and J is TRBJ2-7; the table's D call, TRBD2, was not checked against the DNA. TRBV21-1 is labeled a pseudogene. The CDR3 spans 16 residues. Here the CDR3 DNA reads TGTGCCAGCAGCAAAGCTAGGAGGGGCCCCATCTACGAGCAGTACTTC. It yields the protein CASSKARRGPIYEQYF.